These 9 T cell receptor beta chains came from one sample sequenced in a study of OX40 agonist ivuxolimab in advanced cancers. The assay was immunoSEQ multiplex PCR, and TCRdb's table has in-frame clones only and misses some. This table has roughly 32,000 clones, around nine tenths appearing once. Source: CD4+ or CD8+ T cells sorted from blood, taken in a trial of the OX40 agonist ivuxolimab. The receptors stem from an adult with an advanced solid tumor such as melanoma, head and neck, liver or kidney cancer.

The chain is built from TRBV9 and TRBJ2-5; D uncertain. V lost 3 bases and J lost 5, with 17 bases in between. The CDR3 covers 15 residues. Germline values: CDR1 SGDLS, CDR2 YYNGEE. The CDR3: CASSDGPEKGETQYF. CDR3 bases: TGTGCCAGCAGCGACGGGCCCGAAAAGGGTGAGACCCAGTACTTC.

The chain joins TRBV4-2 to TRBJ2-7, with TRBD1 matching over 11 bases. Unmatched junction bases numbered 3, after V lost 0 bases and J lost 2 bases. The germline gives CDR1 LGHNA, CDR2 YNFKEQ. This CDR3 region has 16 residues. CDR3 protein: CASSQDGQGAPYEQYF. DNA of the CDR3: TGTGCCAGCAGCCAAGATGGACAGGGGGCTCCCTACGAGCAGTACTTC.

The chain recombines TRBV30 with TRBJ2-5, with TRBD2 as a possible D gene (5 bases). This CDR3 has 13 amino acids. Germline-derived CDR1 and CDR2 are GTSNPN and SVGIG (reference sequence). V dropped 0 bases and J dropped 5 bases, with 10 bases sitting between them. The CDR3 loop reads CAWSVTGTETQYF. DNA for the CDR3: TGTGCCTGGAGTGTTACGGGAACGGAGACCCAGTACTTC.

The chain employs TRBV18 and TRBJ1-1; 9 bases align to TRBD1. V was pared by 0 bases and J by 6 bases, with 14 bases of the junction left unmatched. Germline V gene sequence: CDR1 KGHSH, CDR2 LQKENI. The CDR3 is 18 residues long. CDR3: CASSPPADRGPQDAEAFF. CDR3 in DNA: TGTGCCAGCTCACCACCGGCGGACAGGGGTCCTCAGGACGCTGAAGCTTTCTTT.

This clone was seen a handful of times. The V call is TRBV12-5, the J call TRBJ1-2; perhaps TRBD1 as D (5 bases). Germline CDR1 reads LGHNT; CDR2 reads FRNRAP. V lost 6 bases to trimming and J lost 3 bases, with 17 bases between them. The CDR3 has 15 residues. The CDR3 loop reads CASGPGVGRDYGYTF. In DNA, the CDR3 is TGTGCTAGTGGCCCCGGGGTGGGCAGGGACTATGGCTACACCTTC.

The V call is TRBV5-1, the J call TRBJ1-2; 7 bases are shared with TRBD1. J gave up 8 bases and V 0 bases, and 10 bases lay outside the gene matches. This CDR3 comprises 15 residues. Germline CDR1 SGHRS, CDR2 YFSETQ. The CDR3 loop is CASSLETGTVRGYTF. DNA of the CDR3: TGCGCCAGCAGCTTGGAGACCGGGACAGTCCGGGGCTACACCTTC.

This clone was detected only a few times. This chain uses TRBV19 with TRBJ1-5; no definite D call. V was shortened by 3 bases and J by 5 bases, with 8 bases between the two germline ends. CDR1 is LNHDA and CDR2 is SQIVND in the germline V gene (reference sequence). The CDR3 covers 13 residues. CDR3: CASSIDGDQPQHF. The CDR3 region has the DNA TGTGCCAGTAGTATCGACGGAGATCAGCCCCAGCATTTT.

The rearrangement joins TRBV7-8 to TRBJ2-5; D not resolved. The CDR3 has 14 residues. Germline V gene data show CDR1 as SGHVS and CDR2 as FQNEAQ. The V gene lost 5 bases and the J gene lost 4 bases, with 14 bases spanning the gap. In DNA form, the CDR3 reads TGTGCCAGCAGCCCGCGCGGCAATAGAGAGACCCAGTACTTC. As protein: CASSPRGNRETQYF.

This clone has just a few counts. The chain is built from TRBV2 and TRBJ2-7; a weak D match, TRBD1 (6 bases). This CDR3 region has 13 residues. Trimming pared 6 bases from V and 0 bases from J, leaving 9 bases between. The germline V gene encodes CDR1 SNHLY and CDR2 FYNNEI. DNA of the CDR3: TGTGCCAGCAGACCGACAGGCTCCTACGAGCAGTACTTC. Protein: CASRPTGSYEQYF.